This entry concerns a single T cell receptor (beta chain). The sample has other DNA sequences that encode this CDR3 too. Terminally differentiated effector memory CD45RA+ cells were excluded from the naive CD8 cells, which were CD45RO-negative and positively selected for CCR7. Donation came from healthy HIV-negative adults that had no recent acute infections or vaccinations. Every contributor of samples was a Caucasian grown-up residing in Nashville, Tennessee. Authors' processing steps: Without quality scores, immunoSEQ junctional reads could not be filtered like full-length reads. Sequencing used immunoSEQ multiplex PCR; TCRdb keeps in-frame clones, though not all of them. V, J and clone size derive from that table, while D and trimming were established from the DNA sequence. The profile shows some 2,100,000 clones, about 93% of them singletons. The data were taken from a study of shared clonotypes between healthy human individuals. Study-level background: The study used three CD4 naive, three CD4 memory, two CD8 naive and one CD8 memory plate per donor.

Sequencing was carried out using naive CD8+ T cells from PBMCs. The TCR sequence derives from a man aged 18 to 30 in good health. Some clones in this sample may be carry-over from other donors' samples.

As DNA, the CDR3 is TGTGCCACCAGCCCCGGCGGGGAAAACACTGAAGCTTTCTTT. Translating it yields CATSPGGENTEAFF. The rearrangement links TRBV15 to TRBJ1-1, with no clear D. From germline, CDR1 is LNHNV and CDR2 YYDKDF (reference sequence). The CDR3 spans 14 residues. Trimming took 5 bases from V and 2 from J, leaving 12 bases between them.